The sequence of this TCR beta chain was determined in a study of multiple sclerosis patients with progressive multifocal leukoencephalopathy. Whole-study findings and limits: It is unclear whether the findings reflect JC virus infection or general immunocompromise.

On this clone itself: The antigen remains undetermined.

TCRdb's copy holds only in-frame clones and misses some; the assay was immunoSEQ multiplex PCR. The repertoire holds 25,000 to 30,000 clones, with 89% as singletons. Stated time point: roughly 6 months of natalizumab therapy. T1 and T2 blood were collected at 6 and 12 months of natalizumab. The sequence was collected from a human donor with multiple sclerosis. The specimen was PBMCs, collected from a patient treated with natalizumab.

The CDR3 DNA reads TGTGCCATCAGTGAACTAGCGGGAAACTACGAGCAGTACTTC. This sequence encodes CAISELAGNYEQYF. The chain links TRBV10-3 to TRBJ2-7; 10 bases fit TRBD2. Trimming cost V 3 bases and J 3 bases; bases outside gene matches: 2. Germline V gives CDR1 ENHRY, CDR2 SYGVKD. The CDR3 runs 14 residues.